This T cell receptor beta chain was retrieved from a study of cytomegalovirus exposure and HLA in healthy donors. Study at large: A subsequent analysis reported that the roughly 120 validation repertoires were produced on the same platform that had also been used for the 500 to 700 first-cohort repertoires.

The table came from immunoSEQ multiplex PCR; TCRdb's copy has only in-frame clones and leaves some out. The data contain some 130,000 clones, 85% to 90% of them singletons. The study's findings and limits: The study recorded 160 or so TCR beta chains that were cytomegalovirus-associated. Some public TCRs appeared in many individuals, while most sequences were rare. High specificity and sensitivity for cytomegalovirus status were reported for the classifier.

CDR1 is SGHDN and CDR2 is FVKESK in the germline V gene. The CDR3 consists of 15 residues. Losses at the gene ends were 3 bases for V and 3 bases for J; bases not matched to a gene: 4. About this clone itself: What it binds is not known.

The chain employs TRBV14 and TRBJ2-3; TRBD1 aligns across 9 bases. This receptor was identified in a young man in good health and CMV-seronegative. Sequenced sample: PBMCs. This CDR3 is CASSQGTGWTDTQYF. The CDR3 DNA follows: TGTGCCAGCAGCCAGGGGACAGGGTGGACAGATACGCAGTATTTT.